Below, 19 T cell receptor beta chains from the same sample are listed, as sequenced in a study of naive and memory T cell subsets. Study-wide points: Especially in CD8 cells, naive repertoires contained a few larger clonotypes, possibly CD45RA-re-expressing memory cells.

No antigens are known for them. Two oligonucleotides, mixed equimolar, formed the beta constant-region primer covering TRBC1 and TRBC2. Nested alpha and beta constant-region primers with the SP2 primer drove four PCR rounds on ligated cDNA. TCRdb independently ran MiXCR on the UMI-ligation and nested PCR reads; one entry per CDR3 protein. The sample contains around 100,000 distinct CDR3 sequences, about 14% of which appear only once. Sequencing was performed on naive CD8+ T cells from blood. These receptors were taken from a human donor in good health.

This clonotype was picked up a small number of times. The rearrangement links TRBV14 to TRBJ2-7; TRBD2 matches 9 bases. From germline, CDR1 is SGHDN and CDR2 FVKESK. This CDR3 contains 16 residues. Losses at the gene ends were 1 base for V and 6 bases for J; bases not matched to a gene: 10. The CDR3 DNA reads TGTGCCAGCAGCCAAGCCACGGGACTAGCTCTCGGCGAGCAGTACTTC. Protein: CASSQATGLALGEQYF.

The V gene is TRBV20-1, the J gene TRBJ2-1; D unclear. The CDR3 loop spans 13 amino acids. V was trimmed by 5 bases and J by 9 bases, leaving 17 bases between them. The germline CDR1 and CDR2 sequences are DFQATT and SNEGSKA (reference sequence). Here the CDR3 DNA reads TGCAGTGCTCGATCTCGACCGTTACGTGAGCAGTTCTTC. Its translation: CSARSRPLREQFF.

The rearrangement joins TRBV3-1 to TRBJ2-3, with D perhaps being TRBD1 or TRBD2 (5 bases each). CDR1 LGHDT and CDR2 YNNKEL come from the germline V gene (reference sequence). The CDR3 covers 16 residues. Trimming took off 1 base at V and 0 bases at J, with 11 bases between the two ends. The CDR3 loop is CASSQGFWDSTDTQYF. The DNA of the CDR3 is TGTGCCAGCAGCCAAGGCTTTTGGGACAGCACAGATACGCAGTATTTT.

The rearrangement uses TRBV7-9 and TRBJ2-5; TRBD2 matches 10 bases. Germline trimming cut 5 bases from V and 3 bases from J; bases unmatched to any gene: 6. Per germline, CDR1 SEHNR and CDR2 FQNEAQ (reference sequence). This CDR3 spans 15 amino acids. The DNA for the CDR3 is TGTGCCAGCAGCAATGGACTAGCGGTAGAAGAGACCCAGTACTTC. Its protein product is CASSNGLAVEETQYF.

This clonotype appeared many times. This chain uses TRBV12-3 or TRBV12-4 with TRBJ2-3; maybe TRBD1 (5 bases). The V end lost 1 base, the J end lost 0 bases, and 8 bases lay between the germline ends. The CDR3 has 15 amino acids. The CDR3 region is CASSLVGASTDTQYF. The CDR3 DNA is TGTGCCAGCAGTTTAGTAGGGGCCAGCACAGATACGCAGTATTTT.

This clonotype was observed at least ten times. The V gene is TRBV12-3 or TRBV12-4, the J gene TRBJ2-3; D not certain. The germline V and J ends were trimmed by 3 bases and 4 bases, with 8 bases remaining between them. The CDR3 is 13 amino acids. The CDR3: CASSFAVSDTQYF. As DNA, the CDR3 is TGTGCCAGCAGTTTCGCGGTGTCAGATACGCAGTATTTT.

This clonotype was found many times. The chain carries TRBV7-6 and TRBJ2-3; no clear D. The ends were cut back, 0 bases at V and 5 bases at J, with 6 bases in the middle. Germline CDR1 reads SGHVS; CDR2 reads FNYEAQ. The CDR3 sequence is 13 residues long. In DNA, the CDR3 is TGTGCCAGCAGCTTAGCTTACGAAGATACGCAGTATTTT. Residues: CASSLAYEDTQYF.

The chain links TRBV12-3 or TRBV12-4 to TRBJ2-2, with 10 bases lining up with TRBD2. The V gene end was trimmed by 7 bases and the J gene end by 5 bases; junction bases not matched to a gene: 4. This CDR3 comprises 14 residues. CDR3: CASIPSGRTGELFF. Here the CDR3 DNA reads TGTGCCAGCATCCCTAGCGGGAGAACCGGGGAGCTGTTTTTT.

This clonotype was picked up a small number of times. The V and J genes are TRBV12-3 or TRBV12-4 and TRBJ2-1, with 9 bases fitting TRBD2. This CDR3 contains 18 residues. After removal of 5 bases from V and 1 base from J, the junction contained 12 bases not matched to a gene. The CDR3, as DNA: TGTGCCAGCAGTCTCGGGACTAGCCGGCACATGTCCTACAATGAGCAGTTCTTC. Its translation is CASSLGTSRHMSYNEQFF.

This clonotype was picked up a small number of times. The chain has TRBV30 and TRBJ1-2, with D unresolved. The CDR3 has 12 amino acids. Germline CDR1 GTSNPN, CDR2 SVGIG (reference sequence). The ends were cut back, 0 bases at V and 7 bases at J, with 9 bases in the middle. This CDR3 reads CAWSVRSGGYTF. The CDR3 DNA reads TGTGCCTGGAGTGTTCGCTCCGGTGGCTACACCTTC.

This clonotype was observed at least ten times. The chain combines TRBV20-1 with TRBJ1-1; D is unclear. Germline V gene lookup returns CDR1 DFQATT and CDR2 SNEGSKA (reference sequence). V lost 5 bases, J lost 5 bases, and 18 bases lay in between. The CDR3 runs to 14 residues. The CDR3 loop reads CSAGRTVRRTEAFF. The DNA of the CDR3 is TGCAGTGCTGGAAGGACTGTAAGGAGGACTGAAGCTTTCTTT.

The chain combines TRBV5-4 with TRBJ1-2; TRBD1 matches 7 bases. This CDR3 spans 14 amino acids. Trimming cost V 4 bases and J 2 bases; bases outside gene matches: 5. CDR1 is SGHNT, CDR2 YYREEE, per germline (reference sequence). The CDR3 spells CASSMGTVNYGYTF. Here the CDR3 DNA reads TGTGCCAGCAGCATGGGGACAGTAAACTATGGCTACACCTTC.

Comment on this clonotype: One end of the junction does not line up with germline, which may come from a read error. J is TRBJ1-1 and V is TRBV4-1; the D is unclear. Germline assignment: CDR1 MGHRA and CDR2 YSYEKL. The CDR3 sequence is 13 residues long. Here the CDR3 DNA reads TGCGCCAGCATCCAATCTCGCAACACTGAAGCTTTCTTT. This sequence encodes CASIQSRNTEAFF.

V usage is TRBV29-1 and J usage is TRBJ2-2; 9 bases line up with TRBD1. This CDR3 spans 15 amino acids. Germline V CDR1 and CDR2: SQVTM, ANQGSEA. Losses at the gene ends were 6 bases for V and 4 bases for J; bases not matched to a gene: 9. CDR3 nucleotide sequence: TGCAGCGTGGCACAGGGGGCGACGGTCACCGGGGAGCTGTTTTTT. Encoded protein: CSVAQGATVTGELFF.

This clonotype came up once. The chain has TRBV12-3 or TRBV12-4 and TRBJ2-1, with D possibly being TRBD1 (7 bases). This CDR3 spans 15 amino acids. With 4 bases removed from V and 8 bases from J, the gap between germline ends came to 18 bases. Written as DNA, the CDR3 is TGTGCCAGCAGTTCCCCCAGGGGGGCCTGGGATGAGCAGTTCTTC. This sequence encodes CASSSPRGAWDEQFF.

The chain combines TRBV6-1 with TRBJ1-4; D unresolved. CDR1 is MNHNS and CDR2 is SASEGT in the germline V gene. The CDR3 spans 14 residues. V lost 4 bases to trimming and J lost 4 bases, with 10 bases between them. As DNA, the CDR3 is TGTGCCAGCAGTGGTATCAGCCTTAATGAAAAACTGTTTTTT. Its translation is CASSGISLNEKLFF.

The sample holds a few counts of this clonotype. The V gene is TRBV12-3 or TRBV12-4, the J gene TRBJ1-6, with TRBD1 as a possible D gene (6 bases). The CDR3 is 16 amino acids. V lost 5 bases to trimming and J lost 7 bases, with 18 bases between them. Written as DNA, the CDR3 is TGTGCCAGCAGTACCCTGGGGGGGGCGCGGAATTCACCCCTCCACTTT. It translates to CASSTLGGARNSPLHF.

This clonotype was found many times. The CDR3 reads CASTLAGAGDTQYF. CDR3 DNA sequence: TGTGCCAGCACCCTAGCGGGGGCTGGGGATACGCAGTATTTT. The V gene is TRBV12-3 or TRBV12-4, the J gene TRBJ2-3, with 10 bases lining up with TRBD2. CDR3 length: 14 residues. J was trimmed by 6 bases and V by 7 bases; bases with no gene match: 7.

In DNA, the CDR3 is TGTGCCAGCAGTTCGGACAGGGGGATGGCAGATACGCAGTATTTT. The encoded protein is CASSSDRGMADTQYF. The chain uses TRBV12-3 or TRBV12-4 and TRBJ2-3, with 10 bases lining up with TRBD1. The CDR3 has 15 residues. V gave up 4 bases and J gave up 4 bases; unmatched junction bases: 5.